This T cell receptor beta chain is from a study of T cell repertoires in cytomegalovirus infection. Study background: From public TCR beta signatures came an indication of both CMV infection and matching HLA type. General observations from the study: Ex vivo responses were dominated by HLA-C-restricted CMV-specific TCR beta clonotypes. The cumulative frequency of public TCR beta families distinguished individuals who carried CMV together with the relevant HLA.

Concerning this clonotype itself: What it binds is not known.

Via MiXCR, TCRdb re-called the reads, giving one row per CDR3 protein. The sample contains around 530,000 distinct CDR3 sequences, more than 25% of which appear only once. The TCR originated in a human donor in good health (CMV status not recorded). Some clones in this sample may be carry-over from other donors' samples. The sample was PBMCs.

CDR3 amino acids: CASSYPLMNTEAFF. As DNA, the CDR3 is TGTGCCAGCAGCTACCCCCTAATGAACACTGAAGCTTTCTTT. V gene TRBV7-9 combines with J gene TRBJ1-1, with unresolved D. The CDR3 has 14 amino acids. CDR1 SEHNR and CDR2 FQNEAQ come from the germline V gene (reference sequence). V was shortened by 4 bases and J by 0 bases, with 9 bases between the two germline ends.